This passage covers 32 T cell receptor beta chains from one sample sequenced in a study of T-cell memory formation after mild COVID-19. MiXCR, applied by TCRdb to the 5' RACE reads, yields one record per CDR3 protein. The profile shows approximately 99,000 distinct CDR3 sequences, 15% to 20% of them singletons. The sequenced sample was PBMCs or a T cell subset sorted from them (not recorded which). The receptors were sampled from a man between 18 and 35 years old who had mild COVID-19 (a few samples of this study predate the infection). Cell type and time point are not known.

The rearrangement joins TRBV4-2 to TRBJ2-4; 8 bases are shared with TRBD1. CDR1 is LGHNA and CDR2 is YNFKEQ in the germline V gene. The CDR3 runs 14 residues. Losses at the gene ends were 4 bases for V and 9 bases for J; bases not matched to a gene: 8. CDR3 region: CASSPTGASGIQYF. The CDR3 nucleotides are TGTGCCAGCAGCCCGACAGGGGCGTCTGGCATTCAGTACTTC.

This clonotype was counted a few times. The rearrangement joins TRBV12-3 or TRBV12-4 to TRBJ2-5, with 10 bases fitting TRBD2. This CDR3 spans 15 amino acids. With V trimmed by 8 bases and J by 2 bases, 8 bases remained unmatched. In nucleotides, the CDR3 is TGTGCCAGCTCACGGGCACTAGCGGGACAAGAGACCCAGTACTTC. Its protein product is CASSRALAGQETQYF.

The V gene is TRBV2, the J gene TRBJ1-3; the match to TRBD1 covers 8 bases. The CDR3 is 15 amino acids. Germline V gene lookup returns CDR1 SNHLY and CDR2 FYNNEI. Trimming took 6 bases from V and 4 from J; bases not matched to a gene: 8. This CDR3 is CASRDAGGKGNTIYF. CDR3 nucleotides: TGTGCCAGCAGAGATGCAGGGGGCAAAGGAAACACCATATATTTT.

This clonotype was counted only a few times. The rearrangement uses TRBV24-1 and TRBJ2-5, with 9 bases aligning to TRBD1. The CDR3 spans 17 residues. The ends lost 6 bases at V and 4 bases at J; junction bases unmatched: 14. Germline values: CDR1 KGHDR, CDR2 SFDVKD. CDR3 coding DNA: TGTGCCACCAGTCCCGGGACAGGGTCCCTGAGGAGAGAGACCCAGTACTTC. Amino acid sequence: CATSPGTGSLRRETQYF.

The gene calls are TRBV10-3 and TRBJ2-1, with D tentatively TRBD2 (6 bases). The germline V and J ends were trimmed by 6 bases and 6 bases, with 15 bases remaining between them. Germline loops: CDR1 ENHRY, CDR2 SYGVKD. The CDR3 has 14 residues. CDR3 sequence: CAIRGGSRGNEQFF. As DNA, the CDR3 is TGTGCCATCAGGGGGGGTTCACGAGGCAATGAGCAGTTCTTC.

This clonotype has a single count. This chain links TRBV10-2 with TRBJ2-5; 13 positions match TRBD2. Germline V gene data show CDR1 as WSHSY and CDR2 as SAAADI. The CDR3 has 14 amino acids. The V and J ends lost 6 bases and 4 bases, in that order; junction bases with no gene match: 2. The CDR3, as DNA: TGCGCCAGCAGAGGACTAGCGGGGGCAGAGACCCAGTACTTC. Translation: CASRGLAGAETQYF.

The chain couples TRBV5-1 to TRBJ2-3; TRBD2 matches at 8 bases. The CDR3 spans 15 residues. Germline values: CDR1 SGHRS, CDR2 YFSETQ. V dropped 4 bases and J dropped 2; count of bases not matched to a gene: 6. In DNA form, the CDR3 reads TGCGCCAGCAGCCCCTATAGCGGGGTCACAGATACGCAGTATTTT. This codes for CASSPYSGVTDTQYF. The full variable domain, with the rest looked up from reference TRBV5-1 and TRBJ2-3, is KAGVTQTPRYLIKTRGQQVTLSCSPISGHRSVSWYQQTPGQGLQFLFEYFSETQRNKGNFPGRFSGRQFSNSRSEMNVSTLELGDSALYLCASSPYSGVTDTQYFGPGTRLTVL.

This clonotype occurred a few times. V is TRBV4-3 and J is TRBJ1-4, with D tentatively TRBD1 (6 bases). CDR1 and CDR2 (germline): LGHNA, YSLEER. The CDR3 has 16 amino acids. Trimming removed 1 base at V and 8 bases at J, with 17 bases between. The CDR3 sequence is CASSQVAYRDGEKLFF. For the CDR3, the DNA is TGCGCCAGCAGCCAAGTAGCGTACAGGGATGGGGAAAAACTGTTTTTT.

The chain recombines TRBV24-1 with TRBJ2-7; 9 bases align to TRBD1. Germline loops: CDR1 KGHDR, CDR2 SFDVKD. The CDR3 is made up of 20 amino acids. J lost 2 bases, V lost 3 bases, and 19 bases had no gene match. The CDR3 sequence is CATSDPPGTGRSPETYEQYV. In DNA, the CDR3 is TGTGCCACCAGTGATCCGCCTGGGACAGGGAGGTCCCCTGAGACCTACGAGCAGTACGTC.

V usage is TRBV5-1 and J usage is TRBJ1-2, with 12 bases aligning to TRBD1. From germline, CDR1 is SGHRS and CDR2 YFSETQ. The CDR3 extends over 17 amino acids. V lost 4 bases to trimming and J lost 4 bases; unmatched junction nucleotides: 11. The CDR3 spells CASSAGGTGGDGYGYTF. CDR3 coding DNA: TGCGCCAGCAGCGCTGGCGGGACAGGGGGCGACGGCTATGGCTACACCTTC.

V is TRBV24-1 and J is TRBJ1-2; D perhaps matches TRBD1 (6 bases). Germline V lookup: CDR1 KGHDR, CDR2 SFDVKD. CDR3 length equals 14 residues. Between the trimmed V and J ends, which lost 5 bases and 4 bases, there was a span of 13 bases. CDR3 residues: CATSGSGDLYGYTF. DNA for the CDR3: TGTGCCACCAGTGGCTCAGGGGACCTCTATGGCTACACCTTC.

Only a few counts were recorded for this clonotype. The chain has TRBV5-1 and TRBJ2-5, with 7 bases aligning to TRBD2. Losses at the gene ends were 5 bases for V and 2 bases for J; bases not matched to a gene: 18. The CDR3 length is 18 residues. Looked up from germline, CDR1 is SGHRS and CDR2 is YFSETQ. In DNA, the CDR3 is TGCGCCAGCAGTCGTACCGGAGTACTAGCGAGGGCGCAAGAGACCCAGTACTTC. It translates to CASSRTGVLARAQETQYF.

V gene TRBV7-2 combines with J gene TRBJ1-2, with 7 bases identical to TRBD1. The CDR3 has 14 amino acids. After removal of 2 bases from V and 8 bases from J, the junction contained 8 bases not matched to a gene. Germline CDR1 SGHTA, CDR2 FQGNSA. The CDR3 region has the DNA TGTGCCAGCAGCTTAAGGGGGCCAAGGGAGGGCTACACCTTC. This sequence encodes CASSLRGPREGYTF.

In its sample, this clonotype is hyperexpanded. The V gene is TRBV12-3 or TRBV12-4, the J gene TRBJ2-3; a possible D gene is TRBD2 (6 bases). CDR3 length: 14 amino acids. V was trimmed by 3 bases and J by 6 bases, leaving 13 bases between them. The CDR3 coding sequence is TGTGCCAGCAGTTTGGGCGGGGTAGGGGATACGCAGTATTTT. Encoded protein: CASSLGGVGDTQYF.

This clonotype was found a few times. This chain connects TRBV7-2 to TRBJ2-3; the D gene could be TRBD1 or TRBD2 (5 bases each). V gave up 3 bases and J gave up 8 bases, with 15 bases separating them. CDR1 is SGHTA and CDR2 is FQGNSA in the germline V gene. The CDR3 has 14 amino acids. The chain's CDR3 is CASSFPWDRGTQYF. The CDR3 DNA follows: TGTGCCAGCAGCTTCCCTTGGGACCGGGGTACGCAGTATTTT.

This chain joins TRBV4-1 and TRBJ1-5; D uncertain. CDR1 and CDR2 from the germline V gene are MGHRA and YSYEKL. There are 17 residues in the CDR3. Trimming pared 4 bases from V and 2 bases from J, leaving 18 bases between. The CDR3 loop is CASSRGRVFDGNQPQHF. CDR3 in DNA: TGCGCCAGCAGCCGGGGAAGGGTGTTCGACGGCAATCAGCCCCAGCATTTT.

This clonotype came up a few times. This chain joins TRBV5-1 and TRBJ2-5, with TRBD1 matching over 7 bases. Germline V gives CDR1 SGHRS, CDR2 YFSETQ. V trimming: 4 bases; J trimming: 4 bases; junction bases outside the gene matches: 7. This CDR3 has 14 residues. Written as DNA, the CDR3 is TGCGCCAGCAGCCCCGAACGGACAGGAGAGACCCAGTACTTC. This sequence encodes CASSPERTGETQYF.

The V call is TRBV3-1, the J call TRBJ1-1; 7 bases fit TRBD1. Germline assignment: CDR1 LGHDT and CDR2 YNNKEL (reference sequence). The V and J ends lost 0 bases and 1 base, in that order; junction bases with no gene match: 2. The CDR3 extends over 15 amino acids. The DNA of the CDR3 is TGTGCCAGCAGCCAAGAAGGGACAGAGAACACTGAAGCTTTCTTT. This codes for CASSQEGTENTEAFF.

The chain couples TRBV12-3 or TRBV12-4 to TRBJ2-1, with D possibly matching TRBD1 (5 bases). V lost 4 bases and J lost 15, with 16 bases in between. The CDR3 has 12 residues. The CDR3 nucleotides read TGTGCCAGCAGTTCAGGACCCAGGGCACCGTTCTTC. It codes for CASSSGPRAPFF.

This clonotype was seen a few times. This chain uses TRBV7-2 with TRBJ1-2; 11 bases map to TRBD1. In germline, CDR1 is SGHTA, CDR2 FQGNSA. Unmatched junction bases numbered 6, after V lost 5 bases and J lost 7 bases. There are 14 residues in the CDR3. The CDR3 spells CASSTGQGARGYTF. In DNA, the CDR3 is TGTGCCAGCAGCACAGGACAGGGGGCTCGTGGCTACACCTTC. Full variable domain (missing parts from reference TRBV7-2 and TRBJ1-2): GAGVSQSPSNKVTEKGKDVELRCDPISGHTALYWYRQSLGQGLEFLIYFQGNSAPDKSGLPSDRFSAERTGGSVSTLTIQRTQQEDSAVYLCASSTGQGARGYTFGSGTRLTVV.

The chain couples TRBV7-6 to TRBJ1-2, with 10 bases identical to TRBD1. Germline V gene lookup returns CDR1 SGHVS and CDR2 FNYEAQ. Trimming cost V 3 bases and J 2 bases; bases outside gene matches: 3. The CDR3 length is 15 residues. The CDR3 DNA is TGTGCCAGCAGCTTCGGGACAGGGGCCAACTATGGCTACACCTTC. Protein: CASSFGTGANYGYTF.

The chain combines TRBV2 with TRBJ2-3; D not resolved. Germline V CDR1 and CDR2: SNHLY, FYNNEI. The CDR3 totals 14 residues. The V gene lost 7 bases and the J gene lost 0 bases, with 11 bases spanning the gap. The CDR3 sequence is CASKESWSTDTQYF. CDR3 nucleotide sequence: TGTGCCAGCAAGGAGTCGTGGAGCACAGATACGCAGTATTTT.

This clonotype was detected once. The CDR3, as DNA: TGTGCCATCAGTGACAGGGTAGCTAACTATGGCTACACCTTC. This translates into CAISDRVANYGYTF. V usage is TRBV10-3 and J usage is TRBJ1-2; maybe TRBD1 (5 bases). CDR1 and CDR2 (germline): ENHRY, SYGVKD. Deletions cut 3 bases from V and 0 bases from J, with 8 bases between. The CDR3 contains 14 residues.

This clonotype was seen a few times. The chain joins TRBV2 to TRBJ1-5; D perhaps matches TRBD1 (6 bases). With 6 bases removed from V and 7 bases from J, the gap between germline ends came to 13 bases. The CDR3 consists of 13 residues. The V gene's germline CDR1 is SNHLY and CDR2 FYNNEI. The chain's CDR3 is CASSYREGQPQHF. CDR3 nucleotides: TGTGCCAGCAGCTACAGGGAGGGACAGCCCCAGCATTTT.

The chain recombines TRBV20-1 with TRBJ1-5; TRBD1 is a possible D gene (6 bases). Germline-derived CDR1 and CDR2 are DFQATT and SNEGSKA (reference sequence). The CDR3 has 12 residues. V lost 5 bases, J lost 12 bases, and 17 bases lay in between. The CDR3 bases are TGCAGTGCTTCCGCAGGGGTGAGAAACCAGCATTTT. Translation gives CSASAGVRNQHF.

This clonotype was seen more than once but under ten times. J is TRBJ1-1 and V is TRBV11-2, with no clear D. This CDR3 region has 14 residues. The V gene lost 5 bases and the J gene lost 4 bases, with 14 bases spanning the gap. Germline V gene sequence: CDR1 SGHAT, CDR2 FQNNGV. CDR3 protein: CASSPRTEITEAFF. In DNA, the CDR3 is TGTGCCAGCAGCCCCAGGACCGAAATCACTGAAGCTTTCTTT.

The J gene is TRBJ2-1, the V gene TRBV24-1; TRBD1 aligns across 11 bases. Germline lookup yields CDR1 KGHDR and CDR2 SFDVKD. V shed 6 bases, J shed 13 bases, and the junction held 13 bases outside the gene matches. The CDR3 spans 15 residues. The CDR3 reads CATSYPGTGGFEQFF. The CDR3 DNA reads as TGTGCCACCAGTTACCCCGGGACAGGGGGATTCGAACAGTTCTTC.

The chain is built from TRBV6-5 and TRBJ2-2, with TRBD1 matching over 8 bases. This CDR3 region has 17 residues. V dropped 5 bases and J dropped 2; count of bases not matched to a gene: 10. Germline loops: CDR1 MNHEY, CDR2 SVGAGI. CDR3 nucleotide sequence: TGTGCCAGCAGTGAAGTAGGGACAGGATTCAACACCGGGGAGCTGTTTTTT. As protein: CASSEVGTGFNTGELFF.

This clonotype was counted only a few times. This rearrangement joins TRBV6-5 to TRBJ2-2; perhaps TRBD2 as D (6 bases). V was cut by 0 bases and J by 5 bases, with 7 bases left in between. The CDR3 has 14 amino acids. Germline loops: CDR1 MNHEY, CDR2 SVGAGI. CDR3 sequence reads: CASSYSGRTGELFF. The CDR3 region has the DNA TGTGCCAGCAGTTACTCGGGGAGGACCGGGGAGCTGTTTTTT.

This clonotype has only a few counts. V is TRBV20-1 and J is TRBJ1-2, with 9 bases identical to TRBD1. Germline loops: CDR1 DFQATT, CDR2 SNEGSKA (reference sequence). CDR3 length: 14 amino acids. V was pared by 0 bases and J by 7 bases, with 6 bases of the junction left unmatched. CDR3 region: CSAREQGQGSGYTF. Written as DNA, the CDR3 is TGCAGTGCTAGAGAGCAGGGACAGGGTTCTGGCTACACCTTC.

This clonotype has only a few counts. The chain combines TRBV7-2 with TRBJ1-2; tentative D call: TRBD1 (5 bases). The CDR3 consists of 13 residues. Trimming removed 3 bases from V and 8 bases from J, with 13 bases in between. CDR1 and CDR2 from the germline V gene are SGHTA and FQGNSA. The CDR3 DNA reads as TGTGCCAGCAGCTTTAACGGGGCGAAAGGCTACACCTTC. Residues: CASSFNGAKGYTF.

This clonotype was detected only a few times. The CDR3 DNA is TGTGCCAGCAGCTTGGCCGTGGGAGGCACTGAAGCTTTCTTT. Residues: CASSLAVGGTEAFF. The rearrangement joins TRBV5-5 to TRBJ1-1; D is uncertain. Trimming took 0 bases from V and 4 from J, leaving 10 bases between them. The CDR3 sequence is 14 residues long. Germline CDR1 is SGHKS and CDR2 is YYEKEE (reference sequence).